This section outlines one T cell receptor (beta chain) sequence together with its context. This sample was taken from a study of lymphopenia after photon versus proton radiotherapy. The assay was immunoSEQ multiplex PCR, and TCRdb's table has in-frame clones only and misses some. This sample has tens of thousands of clones, with 75% to 90% found just once. V was pared by 6 bases and J by 3 bases, with 13 bases between. This CDR3 spans 14 amino acids. Looked up from germline, CDR1 is SEHNR and CDR2 is FQNEAQ (reference sequence). The clonotype originates from a man older than 75 with esophageal cancer. V is TRBV7-9 and J is TRBJ2-3; D may be TRBD1 or TRBD2 (5 bases each). The sequenced sample was peripheral blood, obtained from a patient treated with proton-based radiotherapy. The CDR3 sequence is CASSARWGTDTQYF. CDR3 bases: TGTGCCAGCAGTGCTAGGTGGGGGACAGATACGCAGTATTTT.